This TCR beta chain comes out of a study of blood T cell repertoires in COVID-19. Study-level background: Sites across the United States, Italy and Spain contributed samples from acute and convalescent COVID-19.

TCRdb keeps only in-frame clones here, not all; method: immunoSEQ multiplex PCR. The table records about 170,000 clones, 80% to 85% of them present only once. V trimming: 0 bases; J trimming: 2 bases; junction bases outside the gene matches: 0. The CDR3 runs to 15 residues. Germline values: CDR1 KGHSH, CDR2 LQKENI. Specimen: peripheral blood. The chain recombines TRBV18 with TRBJ2-1, with 8 bases matching TRBD2. The sequence derives from a woman aged 70-85 years with COVID-19, enrolled during active disease. The CDR3 protein is CASSPPRGAYNEQFF. The CDR3 coding sequence is TGTGCCAGCTCACCACCGCGGGGGGCCTACAATGAGCAGTTCTTC.